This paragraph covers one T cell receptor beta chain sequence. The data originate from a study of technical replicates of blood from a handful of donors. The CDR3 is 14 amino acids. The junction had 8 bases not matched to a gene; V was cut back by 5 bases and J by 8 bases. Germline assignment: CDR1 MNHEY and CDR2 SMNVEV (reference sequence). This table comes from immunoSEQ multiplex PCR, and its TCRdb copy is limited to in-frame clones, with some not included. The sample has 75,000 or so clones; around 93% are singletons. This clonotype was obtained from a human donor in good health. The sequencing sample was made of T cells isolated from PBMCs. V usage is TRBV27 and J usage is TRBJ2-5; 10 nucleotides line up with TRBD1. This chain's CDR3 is CASSDRGHWSTQYF. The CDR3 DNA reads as TGTGCCAGCAGTGACAGGGGGCATTGGTCAACCCAGTACTTC.